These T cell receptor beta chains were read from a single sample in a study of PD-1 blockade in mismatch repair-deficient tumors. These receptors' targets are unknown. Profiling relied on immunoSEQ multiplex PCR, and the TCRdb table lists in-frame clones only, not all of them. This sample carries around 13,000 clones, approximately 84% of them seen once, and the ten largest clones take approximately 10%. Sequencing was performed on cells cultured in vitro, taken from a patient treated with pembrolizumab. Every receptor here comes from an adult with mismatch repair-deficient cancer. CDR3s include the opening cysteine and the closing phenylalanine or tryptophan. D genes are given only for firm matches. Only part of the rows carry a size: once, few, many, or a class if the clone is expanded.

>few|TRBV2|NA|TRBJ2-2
CASTGIEGELFF
TGTGCCAGCACGGGGATCGAGGGGGAGCTGTTTTTT
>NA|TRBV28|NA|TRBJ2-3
CASSSPAGDTDTQYF
TGTGCCAGCAGTTCCCCGGCAGGGGATACAGATACGCAGTATTTT
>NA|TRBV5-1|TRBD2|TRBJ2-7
CASSSDDAGVNEQYF
TGCGCCAGCAGCTCGGATGACGCGGGAGTTAACGAGCAGTACTTC
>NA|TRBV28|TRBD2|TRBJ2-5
CASSFVLAGDVRQETQYF
TGTGCCAGCAGTTTCGTACTAGCGGGAGATGTTCGACAAGAGACCCAGTACTTC
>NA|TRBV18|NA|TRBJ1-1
CASSIIQGTFSNTEAFF
TGTGCCAGCTCAATAATACAGGGCACTTTCTCGAACACTGAAGCTTTCTTT
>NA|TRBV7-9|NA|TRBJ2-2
CASSLRTYTGELFF
TGTGCCAGCAGCCTAAGGACCTACACCGGGGAGCTGTTTTTT
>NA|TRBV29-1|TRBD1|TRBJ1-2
CSVETGADNYGYTF
TGCAGCGTTGAAACAGGGGCTGATAACTATGGCTACACCTTC
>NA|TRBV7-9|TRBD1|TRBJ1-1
CASSSNTGGRDFRTEAFF
TGTGCCAGCAGCTCCAACACAGGGGGCAGGGACTTTCGGACTGAAGCTTTCTTT
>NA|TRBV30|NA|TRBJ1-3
CAWSRPERNSGNTIYF
TGTGCCTGGAGTAGGCCGGAAAGGAACTCTGGAAACACCATATATTTT
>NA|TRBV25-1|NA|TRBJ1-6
CASHNPEQGYNSPLHF
TGTGCCAGCCACAATCCGGAACAGGGCTATAATTCACCCCTCCACTTT
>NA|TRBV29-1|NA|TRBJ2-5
CSVNPMGRETQYF
TGCAGCGTTAACCCCATGGGGAGGGAGACCCAGTACTTC
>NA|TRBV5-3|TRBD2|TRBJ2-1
CARSWNSSGSYNEQFF
TGTGCCAGAAGCTGGAATTCTAGCGGGAGTTACAATGAGCAGTTCTTC
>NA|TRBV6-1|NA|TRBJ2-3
CASSEGDFTDTQYF
TGTGCCAGCAGTGAAGGGGACTTCACAGATACGCAGTATTTT
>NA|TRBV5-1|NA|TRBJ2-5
CASSLDQETQYF
TGCGCCAGCAGCTTGGACCAAGAGACCCAGTACTTC
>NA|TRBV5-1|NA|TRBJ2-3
CASSWGSLDTQYF
TGCGCCAGCAGCTGGGGATCCTTAGATACGCAGTATTTT
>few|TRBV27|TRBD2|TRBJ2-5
CASSLSLAGLMRQETQYF
TGTGCCAGCAGTTTGTCTCTAGCGGGCCTTATGAGGCAAGAGACCCAGTACTTC
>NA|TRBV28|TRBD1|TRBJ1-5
CASRPGGRNQPQHF
TGTGCCAGCAGGCCAGGGGGGCGCAATCAGCCCCAGCATTTT
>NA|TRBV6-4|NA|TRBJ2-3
CASSDSLARNTQYF
TGTGCCAGCAGTGACTCTTTAGCACGAAATACGCAGTATTTT
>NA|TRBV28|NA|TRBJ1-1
CASTLTSMNTEAFF
TGTGCCAGCACCCTGACATCCATGAACACTGAAGCTTTCTTT
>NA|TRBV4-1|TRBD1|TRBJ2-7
CASSLGTGYEQYF
TGCGCCAGCAGCCTAGGGACAGGATACGAGCAGTACTTC
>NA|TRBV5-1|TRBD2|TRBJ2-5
CASSLPGGGETQYF
TGCGCCAGCAGCTTACCGGGAGGAGGTGAGACCCAGTACTTC
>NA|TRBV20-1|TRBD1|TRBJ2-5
CSAVQGLTQYF
TGCAGTGCTGTACAGGGGTTGACCCAGTACTTC
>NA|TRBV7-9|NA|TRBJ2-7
CASSSYQDEQYF
TGTGCCAGCAGCTCTTACCAGGACGAGCAGTACTTC
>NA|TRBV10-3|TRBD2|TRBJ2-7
CAISESELAVTYEQYF
TGTGCCATCAGTGAGTCGGAACTAGCGGTAACCTACGAGCAGTACTTC
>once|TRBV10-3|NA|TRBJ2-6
CAIRGIGSGANVLTF
TGTGCCATCAGGGGAATAGGCTCTGGGGCCAACGTCCTGACTTTC
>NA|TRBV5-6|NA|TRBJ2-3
CASSRDSSTDTQYF
TGTGCCAGCAGCCGGGACTCAAGCACAGATACGCAGTATTTT
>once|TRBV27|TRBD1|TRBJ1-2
CASSVGDSPNYGYTF
TGTGCCAGCAGTGTAGGGGACAGCCCTAACTATGGCTACACCTTC
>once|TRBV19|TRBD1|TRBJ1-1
CASRGPNTEAFF
TGTGCCAGCAGGGGGCCGAACACTGAAGCTTTCTTT
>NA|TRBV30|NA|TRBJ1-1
CAWSLGTGNTEAFF
TGTGCCTGGAGCCTAGGGACGGGGAACACTGAAGCTTTCTTT
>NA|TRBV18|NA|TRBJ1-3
CASSPSSSISGNTIYF
TGTGCCAGCTCACCATCCTCGTCCATTTCTGGAAACACCATATATTTT
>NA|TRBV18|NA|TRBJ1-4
CASSPQGVEKLFF
TGTGCCAGCTCACCGCAGGGAGTTGAAAAACTGTTTTTT
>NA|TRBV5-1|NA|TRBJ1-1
CASSLVLNTEAFF
TGCGCCAGCAGCTTGGTCCTGAACACTGAAGCTTTCTTT
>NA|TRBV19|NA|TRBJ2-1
CASSIIEAGRLEQFF
TGTGCCAGTAGTATAATAGAGGCGGGAAGGCTTGAGCAGTTCTTC
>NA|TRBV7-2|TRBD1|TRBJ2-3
CASSSDRRSTDTQYF
TGTGCCAGTAGCTCGGACAGGCGTTCCACAGATACGCAGTATTTT
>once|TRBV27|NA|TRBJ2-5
CASTPHGTQETQYF
TGTGCCAGCACACCTCACGGTACTCAAGAGACCCAGTACTTC
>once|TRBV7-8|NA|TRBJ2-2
CASSLMGQVTGELFF
TGTGCCAGCAGCTTAATGGGCCAGGTCACCGGGGAGCTGTTTTTT
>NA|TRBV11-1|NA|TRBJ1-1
CASSLGTGTEAFF
TGTGCCAGCAGCTTAGGGACGGGCACTGAAGCTTTCTTT
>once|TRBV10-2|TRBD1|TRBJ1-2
CATLTQGEYYGYTF
TGCGCCACCTTGACCCAGGGGGAATACTATGGCTACACCTTC
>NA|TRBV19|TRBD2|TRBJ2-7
CASSIAGGPSYEQYF
TGTGCCAGTAGTATAGCGGGAGGGCCTTCGTACGAGCAGTACTTC
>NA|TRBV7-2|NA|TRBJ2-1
CASSFVNEQFF
TGTGCCAGCAGCTTCGTTAATGAGCAGTTCTTC
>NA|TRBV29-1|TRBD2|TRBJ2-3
CSVGLSSGSPDTQYF
TGCAGCGTTGGGCTGTCTAGCGGGAGCCCAGATACGCAGTATTTT
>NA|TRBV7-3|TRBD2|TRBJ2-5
CASSPGTSGDFLQETQYF
TGTGCCAGCAGCCCCGGGACTAGCGGGGACTTTCTTCAAGAGACCCAGTACTTC
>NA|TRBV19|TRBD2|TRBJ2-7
CASTRSPGAGGTEQYF
TGTGCCAGTACCCGATCCCCGGGAGCGGGAGGGACCGAGCAGTACTTC
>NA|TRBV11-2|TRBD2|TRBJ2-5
CASSIIAGGLETQYF
TGTGCCAGCAGCATTATAGCGGGAGGGCTAGAGACCCAGTACTTC
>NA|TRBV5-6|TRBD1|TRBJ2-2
CASSPMTGSNTGELFF
TGTGCCAGCAGCCCTATGACAGGGTCGAACACCGGGGAGCTGTTTTTT
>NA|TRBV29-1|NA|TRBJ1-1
CSVERVRTEAFF
TGCAGCGTTGAAAGGGTGAGGACTGAAGCTTTCTTT
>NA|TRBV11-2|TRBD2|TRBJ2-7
CASSLDLGTSGRPYEQYF
TGTGCCAGCAGCTTAGATCTCGGGACTAGCGGGAGACCCTACGAGCAGTACTTC
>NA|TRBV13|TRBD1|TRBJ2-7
CASSQGTGSSYEQYF
TGTGCCAGCAGCCAAGGGACAGGGAGCTCCTACGAGCAGTACTTC
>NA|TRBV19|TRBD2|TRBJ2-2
CASSIVGGGGRTGELFF
TGTGCCAGTAGTATAGTGGGTGGCGGGGGGAGGACCGGGGAGCTGTTTTTT
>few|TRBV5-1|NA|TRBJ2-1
CASSLGDLPNNEQFF
TGCGCCAGCAGCTTGGGGGACTTGCCGAACAATGAGCAGTTCTTC
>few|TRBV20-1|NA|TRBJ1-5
CSARDQPQHF
TGCAGTGCTAGAGATCAGCCCCAGCATTTT
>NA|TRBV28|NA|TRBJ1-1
CASSLMSGREWGNTEAFF
TGTGCCAGCAGTCTAATGAGCGGCAGGGAGTGGGGGAACACTGAAGCTTTCTTT
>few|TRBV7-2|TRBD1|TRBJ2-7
CATETRQGVGEQYF
TGTGCCACCGAAACCCGACAGGGGGTGGGTGAGCAGTACTTC
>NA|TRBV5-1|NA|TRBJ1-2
CASSLGDYNYGYTF
TGCGCCAGCAGCTTGGGGGATTATAACTATGGCTACACCTTC